The rows below give T cell receptor beta chains drawn from one sample of a study of blood T cell repertoires in COVID-19. Sequencing used immunoSEQ multiplex PCR; TCRdb keeps in-frame clones, though not all of them. The sample holds about 74,000 clones, approximately 90% seen once. The sequenced sample consisted of peripheral blood. The source is a middle-aged man with COVID-19, enrolled during active disease. The CDR3 runs from the conserved cysteine through the conserved F or W. The D gene is left open where the match is weak. The size of a clone is reported for some rows only, either as once, few or many, or as a class for expanded clones.

TRBJ2-1 | - | TRBD2 | TRBV11-3 | TGTGCCAGCAGCTTAGAGGGCAGGGGACAGACTAGCGGGATTACTGAGCAGTTCTTC | CASSLEGRGQTSGITEQFF
TRBJ1-5 | - | - | TRBV12-3/TRBV12-4 | TGTGCCAGCAGTTTGAGAGGGTATCAGCCCCAGCATTTT | CASSLRGYQPQHF
TRBJ2-7 | - | - | TRBV7-2 | TGTGCCAGCAGCCCGGGGGGCAGTTACTACGAGCAGTACTTC | CASSPGGSYYEQYF
TRBJ1-3 | few | - | TRBV7-8 | TGTGCCAGCAGCTTAGGACAGAATGGAAACACCATATATTTT | CASSLGQNGNTIYF
TRBJ1-1 | - | - | TRBV6-2/TRBV6-3 | TGTGCCAGCAGTGTCCGGGTCGGCGGGGCTGAAGCTTTCTTT | CASSVRVGGAEAFF
TRBJ2-2 | once | - | TRBV6-2/TRBV6-3 | TGTGCCAGCAGTTACGGGGCGGGAACACCGAGCACCGGGGAGCTGTTTTTT | CASSYGAGTPSTGELFF
TRBJ2-2 | few | TRBD2 | TRBV19 | TGTGCCAGTAGAAGCGGGAGGGGAGGTACCGGGGAGCTGTTTTTT | CASRSGRGGTGELFF
TRBJ2-1 | - | TRBD2 | TRBV5-1 | TGCGCCAGCAGCACGACTAGCGGTTCCTACAATGAGCAGTTCTTC | CASSTTSGSYNEQFF
TRBJ2-7 | once | - | TRBV28 | TGTGCCAGCAGCTCTACTCACGAGCAGTACTTC | CASSSTHEQYF
TRBJ2-3 | - | - | TRBV9 | TGTGCCAGCAGCGTTGGCATCGGCACAGATACGCAGTATTTT | CASSVGIGTDTQYF
TRBJ2-7 | - | - | TRBV9 | TGTGCCAGCAGCGAAGCCGGGAGCTCCTACGAGCAGTACTTC | CASSEAGSSYEQYF
TRBJ1-1 | - | - | TRBV7-9 | TGTGCCAGCAGCTTATACGGCACTGAAGCTTTCTTT | CASSLYGTEAFF
TRBJ2-1 | - | TRBD2 | TRBV19 | TGTGCCAGTAGTAGACTAGCGGGACAACTCGCTCCATACAATGAGCAGTTCTTC | CASSRLAGQLAPYNEQFF
TRBJ2-5 | - | - | TRBV12-3/TRBV12-4 | TGTGCCAGCAGTCTCGGGGAGACCCAGTACTTC | CASSLGETQYF
TRBJ1-1 | - | TRBD1 | TRBV3-1/TRBV3-2 | TGTGCCAGCGCACAGGGGGCCGGTGAAGCTTTCTTT | CASAQGAGEAFF
TRBJ2-7 | - | TRBD1 | TRBV28 | TGTGCCAGCAGTTCAGGACAGGGTGGCGAGCAGTACTTC | CASSSGQGGEQYF
TRBJ2-5 | - | TRBD2 | TRBV2 | TGTGCCAGCAGTGTTCTAGCGGGAGGGGTTGAGACCCAGTACTTC | CASSVLAGGVETQYF
TRBJ2-7 | - | - | TRBV7-8 | TGTGCCAGCAGCTTAATCAGCACAAGCGGGTCCTCCTACGAGCAGTACTTC | CASSLISTSGSSYEQYF
TRBJ1-1 | few | - | TRBV19 | TGTGCCAGTAGTATAGGGCTAAGGCAGGCTGAAGCTTTCTTT | CASSIGLRQAEAFF
TRBJ2-2 | - | TRBD1 | TRBV18 | TGTGCCAGCTCATTGGACAGGGAAAACACCGGGGAGCTGTTTTTT | CASSLDRENTGELFF
TRBJ2-1 | - | TRBD1 | TRBV12-3/TRBV12-4 | TGTGCCAGCAGATCGACAGGGTACAATGAGCAGTTCTTC | CASRSTGYNEQFF
TRBJ1-5 | - | TRBD1 | TRBV6-5 | TGTGCCACTGCCGGACAGGGGGCCGATCAGCCCCAGCATTTT | CATAGQGADQPQHF
TRBJ2-3 | - | - | TRBV5-1 | TGCGCCAGCAGCTTGGCAGGGGCGCTTACAGATACGCAGTATTTT | CASSLAGALTDTQYF
TRBJ1-2 | - | - | TRBV28 | TGTGCCAGCAGTTCGGTAAACTATGGCTACACCTTC | CASSSVNYGYTF
TRBJ2-1 | - | TRBD2 | TRBV11-2 | TGTGCCAGCAGCTTAGTTGGGCTAGCGGTCTACAATGAGCAGTTCTTC | CASSLVGLAVYNEQFF
TRBJ2-7 | - | TRBD2 | TRBV5-1 | TGCGCCAGCAGCACGGGGGGACTAACCTCCTACGAGCAGTACTTC | CASSTGGLTSYEQYF
TRBJ1-6 | - | - | TRBV4-1 | TGCGCCAGCAGCCAAGGTCCACAGGGTACACCCCTCCACTTT | CASSQGPQGTPLHF
TRBJ2-1 | - | TRBD2 | TRBV24-1 | TGTGCCACCAGTGGTTCCACTGAGCGGGAGTTACCCCCTAGATCCAATGAGCAGTTCTTC | CATSGSTERELPPRSNEQFF
TRBJ1-2 | once | TRBD1 | TRBV4-2 | TGTGCCAGCAGCCATGTCCGGGACAGCCAGATTTCCTATGGCTACACCTTC | CASSHVRDSQISYGYTF
TRBJ1-2 | once | - | TRBV5-1 | TGCGCCAGCAGCTTGGAACAGACCTATGGCTACACCTTC | CASSLEQTYGYTF
TRBJ2-5 | - | - | TRBV20-1 | TGCAGTGCTAGACTCGGAGAGACCCAGTACTTC | CSARLGETQYF
TRBJ2-2 | - | TRBD1 | TRBV29-1 | TGCAGCGTTGCATACAGGGGTACCGGGGAGCTGTTTTTT | CSVAYRGTGELFF
TRBJ1-2 | - | - | TRBV3-1/TRBV3-2 | TGTGCCAGCAGCCAAGCGTATGGCCAGGGGCGAGGCTACACCTTC | CASSQAYGQGRGYTF
TRBJ2-1 | - | TRBD2 | TRBV5-1 | TGCGCCAGCAGCCCAACTAGCGCTCATTCCTACAATGAGCAGTTCTTC | CASSPTSAHSYNEQFF
TRBJ2-3 | - | - | TRBV27 | TGTGCCAGCAGTTTATCGTCCAGGCAGAAATATACGCAGTATTTT | CASSLSSRQKYTQYF
TRBJ2-4 | - | - | TRBV6-1 | TGTGCCAGCAGCCGGACACAACTAGCCAAAAACATTCAGTACTTC | CASSRTQLAKNIQYF
TRBJ2-7 | once | - | TRBV21-1 | TGTGCCAGCCCAAGGGCTAGCACCTACGAGCAGTACTTC | CASPRASTYEQYF
TRBJ2-5 | - | TRBD1 | TRBV6-5 | TGTGCCAGCAGTTTGGACAGGGTGTTAGAGACCCAGTACTTC | CASSLDRVLETQYF
TRBJ1-1 | - | - | TRBV3-1/TRBV3-2 | TGTGCCAGCAGCCAAGTGGGGGGCACTGAAGCTTTCTTT | CASSQVGGTEAFF
TRBJ2-7 | - | - | TRBV11-1 | TGTGCCAGCAGCTTGGGGGGATCCTACGAGCAGTACTTC | CASSLGGSYEQYF
TRBJ1-2 | - | - | TRBV18 | TGTGCCAGCTCACCAGACACTGACTATGGCTACACCTTC | CASSPDTDYGYTF
TRBJ2-2 | - | - | TRBV6-1 | TGTGCCAGCAGTGATATCACCGGGGAGCTGTTTTTT | CASSDITGELFF
TRBJ1-5 | few | - | TRBV19 | TGTGCCAGTAGTATCGGTACCAATAATCAGCCCCAGCATTTT | CASSIGTNNQPQHF
TRBJ1-4 | - | - | TRBV30 | TGTGCCTGGAGTGTACAGCGGAATGAAAAACTGTTTTTT | CAWSVQRNEKLFF